The rows below give T cell receptor beta chains drawn from one sample of a study of breast tumors, draining lymph nodes, adjacent tissues. TCRdb fed the multiplex PCR reads into MiXCR, producing one record per CDR3 protein. The sample comprises approximately 140,000 distinct CDR3 sequences, around a third of which are singletons, and 2.3% rests with the top ten. Sequenced input: axillary lymph node tissue. Every receptor here comes from a female donor with breast cancer. Some clones in this sample may be carry-over from other donors' samples. CDR3s include the opening cysteine and the closing phenylalanine or tryptophan. D genes are given only for firm matches. A row's size may be missing; if present it is once, few, many or a size class.

CDR3nt: TGCGCCAGCAGCCCAAGAGATACGGGCGGCTACACCTTC
CDR3aa: CASSPRDTGGYTF
d_gene: NA
j_gene: TRBJ1-2
abundance: many
v_gene: TRBV5-1

CDR3nt: TGTGCCATCAGTGAAACAGGGTTGGGCACAGATACGCAGTATTTT
CDR3aa: CAISETGLGTDTQYF
d_gene: NA
j_gene: TRBJ2-3
abundance: many
v_gene: TRBV10-3

CDR3nt: TGCAGTGCTAGATTGACAGGGCGAGAAAAACTGTTTTTT
CDR3aa: CSARLTGREKLFF
d_gene: TRBD1
j_gene: TRBJ1-4
abundance: NA
v_gene: TRBV20-1

CDR3nt: TGTGCCAGTACGAGGAGCGGGGGCACAGATACGCAGTATTTT
CDR3aa: CASTRSGGTDTQYF
d_gene: TRBD2
j_gene: TRBJ2-3
abundance: NA
v_gene: TRBV19

CDR3nt: TGTGCCTGGAGCTCAGGCTCAACTAATGAAAAACTGTTTTTT
CDR3aa: CAWSSGSTNEKLFF
d_gene: NA
j_gene: TRBJ1-4
abundance: many
v_gene: TRBV30

CDR3nt: TGCGCCAGCAGCACGGGACAGGGTAATGAAAAACTGTTTTTT
CDR3aa: CASSTGQGNEKLFF
d_gene: TRBD1
j_gene: TRBJ1-4
abundance: many
v_gene: TRBV5-1

CDR3nt: TGCGCCAGCAGTGACGAAGTTTACACAGATATGCAGTATTTT
CDR3aa: CASSDEVYTDMQYF
d_gene: NA
j_gene: TRBJ2-3
abundance: NA
v_gene: TRBV2

CDR3nt: TGTGCCAGCAGCTTAGTGGTCACAGATACGCAGTATTTT
CDR3aa: CASSLVVTDTQYF
d_gene: NA
j_gene: TRBJ2-3
abundance: many
v_gene: TRBV11-3

CDR3nt: NA
CDR3aa: CASRETKYEAFFGQGRETQYF
d_gene: NA
j_gene: TRBJ2-5
abundance: NA
v_gene: TRBV6-2/TRBV6-3

CDR3nt: TGCAGTGCCACACAGGGAGTGAACACTGAAGCTTTCTTT
CDR3aa: CSATQGVNTEAFF
d_gene: NA
j_gene: TRBJ1-1
abundance: many
v_gene: TRBV20-1

CDR3nt: TGTGCCACCAGCAGAGATCGTGGACACACTGGGGGGGGGCTGCTTTTT
CDR3aa: CATSRDRGHTGGGLLF
d_gene: NA
j_gene: TRBJ2-2
abundance: NA
v_gene: TRBV15

CDR3nt: TGTGCCAGCAGCCAAGGCCAGATGATAGCCAAAAACATTCAGTACTTC
CDR3aa: CASSQGQMIAKNIQYF
d_gene: NA
j_gene: TRBJ2-4
abundance: many
v_gene: TRBV4-2

CDR3nt: TGTGCCTGGGGTGCCTTTCGAGGGGAGCAAGAGACCCAGTACTTC
CDR3aa: CAWGAFRGEQETQYF
d_gene: NA
j_gene: TRBJ2-5
abundance: few
v_gene: TRBV30

CDR3nt: TGTGCCAGCAGTCACTCCACAGGGACACTCGCACCCCTCCACTTT
CDR3aa: CASSHSTGTLAPLHF
d_gene: NA
j_gene: TRBJ1-6
abundance: many
v_gene: TRBV6-5

CDR3nt: TGTGCCAGCCACTCGGGCTTAAACATTCAGTACTTC
CDR3aa: CASHSGLNIQYF
d_gene: NA
j_gene: TRBJ2-4
abundance: few
v_gene: TRBV28

CDR3nt: TGTGCTAGCAGCCCCCGGGACACCTTT
CDR3aa: CASSPRDTF
d_gene: NA
j_gene: TRBJ1-6
abundance: NA
v_gene: TRBV7-7

CDR3nt: TGTGCCAGCAGCCAGGGACAGGGAGAGACCCAGTACTTC
CDR3aa: CASSQGQGETQYF
d_gene: TRBD1
j_gene: TRBJ2-5
abundance: many
v_gene: TRBV6-6

CDR3nt: TGTGCCACCCAAGGGGGGGGGATAAATCAGCCCCAGCATTTT
CDR3aa: CATQGGGINQPQHF
d_gene: NA
j_gene: TRBJ1-5
abundance: many
v_gene: TRBV24-1

CDR3nt: TGTGCCAGCAGCCTATCGGCCACCGCGGAGAATGAGCAGTCCTTC
CDR3aa: CASSLSATAENEQSF
d_gene: NA
j_gene: TRBJ2-1
abundance: NA
v_gene: TRBV12-3/TRBV12-4